This T cell receptor beta chain stems from a study of vaccination effects on CD4 cells after COVID-19. This clone was recorded only once. As yet, its antigen is unknown. Sequenced by immunoSEQ multiplex PCR; TCRdb stores in-frame clones only, minus some. The sample records roughly 53,000 clones, roughly 73% being singletons. Sequencing was preceded by expansion of antigen-specific CD4+ T cells with viral peptide pools in the ViraFEST assay. After roughly eleven days in culture, the CD4+ T cells were isolated. Negative nucleocapsid antibody tests before and after vaccination confirmed no previous SARS-CoV-2 infection. PBMC cultures contained around 2 million cells per well, 9 to 10 IU/ml IL-2 and 10 ug/ml peptides. Cultures got half-medium changes with IL-2 on days 3 and 7. General study findings and limits: Of the vaccine-induced clones from healthy vaccinees, merely 1 of 255 recognized common cold coronaviruses as well.

This sequence originates from a human donor who received a COVID-19 vaccine. Sequenced material: CD4+ T cells from PBMCs cultured with HCoV-OC43 spike peptides, taken before COVID-19 vaccination. Subset denoted: HCoV-OC43 spike overlapping peptide pool stimulation.

For the CDR3, the DNA is TGCGCCAGCAGCTTGGGAGGGACAGGGTCGGGTGATGAGCAGTTCTTC. This sequence encodes CASSLGGTGSGDEQFF. The chain carries TRBV5-1 and TRBJ2-1, with 9 bases aligning to TRBD1. CDR3 length equals 16 residues. Germline trimming cut 0 bases from V and 8 bases from J; bases unmatched to any gene: 9. Germline loops: CDR1 SGHRS, CDR2 YFSETQ.